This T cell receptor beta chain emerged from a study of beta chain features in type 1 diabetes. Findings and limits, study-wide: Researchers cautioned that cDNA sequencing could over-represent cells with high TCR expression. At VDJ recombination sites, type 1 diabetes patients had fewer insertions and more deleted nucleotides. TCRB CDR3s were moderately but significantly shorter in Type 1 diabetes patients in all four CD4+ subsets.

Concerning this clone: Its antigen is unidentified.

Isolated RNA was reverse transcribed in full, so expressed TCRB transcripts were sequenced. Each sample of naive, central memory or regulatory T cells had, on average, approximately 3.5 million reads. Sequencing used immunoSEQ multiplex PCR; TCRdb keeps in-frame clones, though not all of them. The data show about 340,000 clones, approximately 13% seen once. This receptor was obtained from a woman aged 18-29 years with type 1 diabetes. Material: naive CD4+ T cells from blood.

The DNA of the CDR3 is TGTGCCAGCAGTCGGGACTATCAATCAGAGCAGTTCTTC. This gives the protein CASSRDYQSEQFF. V and J are TRBV5-4 and TRBJ2-1; TRBD2 matches at 7 bases. CDR1 and CDR2 from the germline V gene are SGHNT and YYREEE (reference sequence). The CDR3 is made up of 13 amino acids. The ends lost 5 bases at V and 10 bases at J; junction bases unmatched: 9.